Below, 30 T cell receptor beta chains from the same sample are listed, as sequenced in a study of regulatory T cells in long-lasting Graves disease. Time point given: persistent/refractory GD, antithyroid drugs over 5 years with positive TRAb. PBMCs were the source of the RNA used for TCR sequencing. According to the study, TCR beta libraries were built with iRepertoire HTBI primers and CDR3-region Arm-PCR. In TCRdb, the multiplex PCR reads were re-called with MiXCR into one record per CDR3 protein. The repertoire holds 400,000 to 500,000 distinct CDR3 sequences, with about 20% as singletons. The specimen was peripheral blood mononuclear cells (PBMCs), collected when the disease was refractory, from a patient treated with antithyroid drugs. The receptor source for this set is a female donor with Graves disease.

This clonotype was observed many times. The CDR3 is CASSSQGNIQYF. In DNA form, the CDR3 reads TGTGCCAGCAGCTCTCAGGGAAACATTCAGTACTTC. J is TRBJ2-4 and V is TRBV7-2, with TRBD1 as a possible D gene (5 bases). Germline V CDR1 and CDR2: SGHTA, FQGNSA. The CDR3 consists of 12 residues. V dropped 4 bases and J dropped 6 bases, with 7 bases sitting between them.

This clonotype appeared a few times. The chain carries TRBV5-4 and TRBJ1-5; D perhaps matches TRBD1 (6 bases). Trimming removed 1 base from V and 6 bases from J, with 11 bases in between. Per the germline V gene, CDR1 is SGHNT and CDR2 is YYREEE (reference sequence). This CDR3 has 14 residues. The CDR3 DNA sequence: TGTGCCAGCAGCTTGTATGGGGGGCGTCAGCCCCAGCATTTT. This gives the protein CASSLYGGRQPQHF.

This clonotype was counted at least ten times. The DNA for the CDR3 is TGTGCCAGCATCCTACAAGGGAGCGAGCCCCAGCATTTT. This sequence encodes CASILQGSEPQHF. The chain carries TRBV28 and TRBJ1-5, with D unclear. CDR3 length: 13 amino acids. The germline V gene has CDR1 MDHEN and CDR2 SYDVKM. V was cut by 7 bases and J by 8 bases, with 15 bases left in between.

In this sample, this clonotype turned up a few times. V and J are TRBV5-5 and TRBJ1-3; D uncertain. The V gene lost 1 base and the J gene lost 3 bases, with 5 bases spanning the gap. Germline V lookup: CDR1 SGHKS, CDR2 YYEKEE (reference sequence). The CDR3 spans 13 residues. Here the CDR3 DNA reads TGTGCCAGCAGCTTGCTTAGTGGAAACACCATATATTTT. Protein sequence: CASSLLSGNTIYF.

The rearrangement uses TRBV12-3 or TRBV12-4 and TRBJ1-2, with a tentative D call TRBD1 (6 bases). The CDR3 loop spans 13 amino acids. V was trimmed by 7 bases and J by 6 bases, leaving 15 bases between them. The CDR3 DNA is TGTGCCAGCACATGGGGGCGTTATAATGGCTACACCTTC. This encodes CASTWGRYNGYTF.

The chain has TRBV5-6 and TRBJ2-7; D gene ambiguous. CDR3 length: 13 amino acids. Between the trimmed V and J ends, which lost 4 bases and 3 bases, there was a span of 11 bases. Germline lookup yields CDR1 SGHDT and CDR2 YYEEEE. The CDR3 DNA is TGTGCCAGCAGCATGAAGGACGGCTACGAGCAGTACTTC. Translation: CASSMKDGYEQYF. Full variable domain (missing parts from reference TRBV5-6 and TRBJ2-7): DAGVTQSPTHLIKTRGQQVTLRCSPKSGHDTVSWYQQALGQGPQFIFQYYEEEERQRGNFPDRFSGHQFPNYSSELNVNALLLGDSALYLCASSMKDGYEQYFGPGTRLTVT.

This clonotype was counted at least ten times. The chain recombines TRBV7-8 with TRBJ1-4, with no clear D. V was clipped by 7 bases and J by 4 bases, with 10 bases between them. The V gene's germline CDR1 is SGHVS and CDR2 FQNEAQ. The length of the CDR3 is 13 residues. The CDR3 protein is CASTFGYNEKLFF. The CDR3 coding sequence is TGTGCCAGCACCTTTGGGTATAATGAAAAACTGTTTTTT.

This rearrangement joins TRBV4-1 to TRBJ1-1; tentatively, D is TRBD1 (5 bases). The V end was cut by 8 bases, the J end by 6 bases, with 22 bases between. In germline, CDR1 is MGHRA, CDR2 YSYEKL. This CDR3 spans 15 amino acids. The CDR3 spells CASRAGKEVSPEAFF. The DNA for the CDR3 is TGCGCCAGCCGGGCAGGGAAGGAGGTGAGCCCTGAAGCTTTCTTT.

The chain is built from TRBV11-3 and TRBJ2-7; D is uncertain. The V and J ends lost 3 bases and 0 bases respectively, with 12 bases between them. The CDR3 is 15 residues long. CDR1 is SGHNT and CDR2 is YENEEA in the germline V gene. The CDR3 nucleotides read TGTGCCAGCAGCTTCGGCGTCGCGAGCTCCTACGAGCAGTACTTC. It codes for CASSFGVASSYEQYF.

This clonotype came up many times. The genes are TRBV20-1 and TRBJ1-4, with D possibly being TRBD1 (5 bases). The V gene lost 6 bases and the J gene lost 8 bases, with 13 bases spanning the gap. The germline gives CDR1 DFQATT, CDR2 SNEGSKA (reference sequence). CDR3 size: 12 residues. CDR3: CSAVGRGEKLFF. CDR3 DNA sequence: TGCAGTGCCGTGGGACGAGGGGAAAAACTGTTTTTT.

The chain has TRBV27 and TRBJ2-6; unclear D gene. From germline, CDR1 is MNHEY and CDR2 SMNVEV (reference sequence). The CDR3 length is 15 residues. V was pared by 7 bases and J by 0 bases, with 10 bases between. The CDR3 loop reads CASTFLLSGANVLTF. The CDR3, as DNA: TGTGCCAGCACCTTCCTCCTCTCTGGGGCCAACGTCCTGACTTTC.

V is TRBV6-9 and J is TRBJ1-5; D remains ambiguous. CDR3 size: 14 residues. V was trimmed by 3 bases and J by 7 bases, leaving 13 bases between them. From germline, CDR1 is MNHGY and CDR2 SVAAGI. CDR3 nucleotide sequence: TGTGCCAGCAGTTACAGTGGAAGTGGACAGCCCCAGCATTTT. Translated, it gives CASSYSGSGQPQHF.

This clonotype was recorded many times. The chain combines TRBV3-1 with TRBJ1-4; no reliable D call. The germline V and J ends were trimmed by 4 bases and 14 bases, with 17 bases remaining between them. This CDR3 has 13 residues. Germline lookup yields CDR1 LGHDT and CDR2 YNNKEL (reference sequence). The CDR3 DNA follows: TGTGCCAGCAGCCTGGAGGCCGGACGTCTTCTGTTTTTT. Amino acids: CASSLEAGRLLFF. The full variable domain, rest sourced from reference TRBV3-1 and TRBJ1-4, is DTAVSQTPKYLVTQMGNDKSIKCEQNLGHDTMYWYKQDSKKFLKIMFSYNNKELIINETVPNRFSPKSPDKAHLNLHINSLELGDSAVYFCASSLEAGRLLFFGSGTQLSVL.

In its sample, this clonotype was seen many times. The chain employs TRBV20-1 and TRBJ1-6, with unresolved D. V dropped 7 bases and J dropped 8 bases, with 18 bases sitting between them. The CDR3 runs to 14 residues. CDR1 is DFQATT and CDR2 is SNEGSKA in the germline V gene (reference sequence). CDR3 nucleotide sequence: TGCAGTGTGGCGGCCATAAGGTCGGATTCACCCCTCCACTTT. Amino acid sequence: CSVAAIRSDSPLHF.

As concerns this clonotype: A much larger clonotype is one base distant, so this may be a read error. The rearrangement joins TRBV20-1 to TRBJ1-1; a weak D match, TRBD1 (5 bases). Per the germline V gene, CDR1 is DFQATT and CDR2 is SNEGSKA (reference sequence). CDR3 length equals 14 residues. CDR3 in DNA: TGCGGTGCTAGAAGGGCCAGGGATAAGGCTGAAGCTTTCTTT. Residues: CGARRARDKAEAFF.

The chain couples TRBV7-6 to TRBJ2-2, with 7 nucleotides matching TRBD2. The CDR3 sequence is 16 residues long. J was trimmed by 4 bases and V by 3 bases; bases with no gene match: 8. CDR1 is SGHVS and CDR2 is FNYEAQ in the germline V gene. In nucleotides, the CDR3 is TGTGCCAGCAGCTTGACGGGGGGTATAGGCACCGGGGAGCTGTTTTTT. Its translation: CASSLTGGIGTGELFF.

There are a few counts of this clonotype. The CDR3 loop is CASRGRRDSNQPQHF. CDR3 bases: TGTGCCAGTAGGGGCAGGCGAGATAGCAATCAGCCCCAGCATTTT. The V call is TRBV19, the J call TRBJ1-5; D uncertain. The germline CDR1 and CDR2 sequences are LNHDA and SQIVND (reference sequence). CDR3 length: 15 amino acids. Trimming took off 6 bases at V and 0 bases at J, with 12 bases between the two ends.

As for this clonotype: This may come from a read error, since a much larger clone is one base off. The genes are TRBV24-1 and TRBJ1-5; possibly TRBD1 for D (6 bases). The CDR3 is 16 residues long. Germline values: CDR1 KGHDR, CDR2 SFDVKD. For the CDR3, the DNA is TGTGCCACCAGTGAAGGGGGGATGGGGCGCAATCAGCCCCGGCATTTT. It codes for CATSEGGMGRNQPRHF.

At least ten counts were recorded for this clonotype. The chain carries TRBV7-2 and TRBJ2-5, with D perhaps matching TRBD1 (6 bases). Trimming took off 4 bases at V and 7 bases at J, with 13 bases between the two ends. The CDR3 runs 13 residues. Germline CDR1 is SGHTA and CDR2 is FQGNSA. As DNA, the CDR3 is TGTGCCAGCAGCTGGACAGTGCTAGGGACCCAGTACTTC. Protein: CASSWTVLGTQYF.

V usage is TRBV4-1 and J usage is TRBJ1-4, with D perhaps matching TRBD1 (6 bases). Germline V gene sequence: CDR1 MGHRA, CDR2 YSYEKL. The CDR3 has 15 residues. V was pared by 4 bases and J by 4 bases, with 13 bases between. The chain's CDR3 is CASSPLTGVNEKLFF. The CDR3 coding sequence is TGCGCCAGCAGCCCTCTGACAGGAGTTAATGAAAAACTGTTTTTT.

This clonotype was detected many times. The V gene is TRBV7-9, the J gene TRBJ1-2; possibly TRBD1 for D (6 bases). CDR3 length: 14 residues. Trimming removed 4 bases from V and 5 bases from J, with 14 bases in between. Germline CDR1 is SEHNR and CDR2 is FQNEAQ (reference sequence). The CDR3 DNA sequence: TGTGCCAGCAGCTCGGACAGCTTACTTTATGGCTACACCTTC. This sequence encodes CASSSDSLLYGYTF. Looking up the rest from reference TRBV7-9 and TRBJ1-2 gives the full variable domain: DTGVSQNPRHKITKRGQNVTFRCDPISEHNRLYWYRQTLGQGPEFLTYFQNEAQLEKSRLLSDRFSAERPKGSFSTLEIQRTEQGDSAMYLCASSSDSLLYGYTFGSGTRLTVV.

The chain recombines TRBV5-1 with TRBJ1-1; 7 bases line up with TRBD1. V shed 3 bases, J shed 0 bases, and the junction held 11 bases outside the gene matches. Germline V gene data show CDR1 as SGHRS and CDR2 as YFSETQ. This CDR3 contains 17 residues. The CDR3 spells CASSSGQMILMNTEAFF. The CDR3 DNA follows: TGCGCCAGCAGCTCGGGACAGATGATCTTGATGAACACTGAAGCTTTCTTT.

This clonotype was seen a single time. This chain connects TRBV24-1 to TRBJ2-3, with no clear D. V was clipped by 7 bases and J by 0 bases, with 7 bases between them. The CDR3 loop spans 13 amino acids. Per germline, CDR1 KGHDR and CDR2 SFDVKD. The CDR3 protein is CATRRSSTDTQYF. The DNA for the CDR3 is TGTGCCACCAGACGCTCTAGCACAGATACGCAGTATTTT.

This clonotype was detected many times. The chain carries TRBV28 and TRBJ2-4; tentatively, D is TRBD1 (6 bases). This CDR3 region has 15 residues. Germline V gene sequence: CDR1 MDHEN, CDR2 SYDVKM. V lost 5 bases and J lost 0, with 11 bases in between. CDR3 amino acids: CASSRTALAKNIQYF. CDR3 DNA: TGTGCCAGCAGTCGGACAGCCCTAGCCAAAAACATTCAGTACTTC.

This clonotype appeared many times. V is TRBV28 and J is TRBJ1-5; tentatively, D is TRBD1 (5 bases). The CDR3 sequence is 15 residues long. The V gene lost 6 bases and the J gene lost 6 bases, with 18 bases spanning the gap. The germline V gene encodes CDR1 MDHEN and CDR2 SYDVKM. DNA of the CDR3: TGTGCCAGCAGCGCCCGGGGGGGACGGAGTCAGCCCCAGCATTTT. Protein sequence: CASSARGGRSQPQHF.

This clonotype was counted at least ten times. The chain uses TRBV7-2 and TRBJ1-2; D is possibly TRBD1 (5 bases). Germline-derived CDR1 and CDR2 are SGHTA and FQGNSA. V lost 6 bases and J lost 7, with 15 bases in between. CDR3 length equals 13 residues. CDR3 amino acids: CASSKAQGGGYTF. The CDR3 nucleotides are TGTGCCAGCAGTAAGGCCCAGGGAGGTGGCTACACCTTC.

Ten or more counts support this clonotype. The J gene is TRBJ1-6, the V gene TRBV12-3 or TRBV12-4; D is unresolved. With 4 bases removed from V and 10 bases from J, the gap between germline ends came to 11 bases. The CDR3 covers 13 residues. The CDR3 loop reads CASSWQAGSPLHF. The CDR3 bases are TGTGCCAGCAGTTGGCAGGCGGGATCACCCCTCCACTTT.

CDR3: CASSVGDTTVNTEAFF. As DNA, the CDR3 is TGTGCCAGCAGCGTAGGAGACACCACTGTGAACACTGAAGCTTTCTTT. The chain is built from TRBV9 and TRBJ1-1; no definite D call. Germline values: CDR1 SGDLS, CDR2 YYNGEE. V lost 0 bases and J lost 0, with 12 bases in between. The CDR3 contains 16 residues.

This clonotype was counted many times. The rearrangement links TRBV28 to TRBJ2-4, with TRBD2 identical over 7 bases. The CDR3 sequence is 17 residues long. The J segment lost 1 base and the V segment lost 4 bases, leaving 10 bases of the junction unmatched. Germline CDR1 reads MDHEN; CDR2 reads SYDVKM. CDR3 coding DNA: TGTGCCAGCAGTTCCCCTGGGACTATGGTGGCCAAAAACATTCAGTACTTC. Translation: CASSSPGTMVAKNIQYF.

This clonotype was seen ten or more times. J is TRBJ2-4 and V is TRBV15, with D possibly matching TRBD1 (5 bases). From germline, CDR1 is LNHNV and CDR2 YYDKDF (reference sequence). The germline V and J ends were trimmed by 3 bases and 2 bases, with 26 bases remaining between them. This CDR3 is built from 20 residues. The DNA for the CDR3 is TGTGCCACCAGCAGGGCCATACTGAGAGATCAGGGATTTCCCAAAAACATTCAGTACTTC. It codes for CATSRAILRDQGFPKNIQYF.